A single sample is the source of the 16 T cell receptor beta chains below, sequenced in a study of T-cell reconstitution after alpha-beta-depleted transplantation in children. The study, taken as a whole, reports: Newly generated T cells supplied most T-cell counts and diversity one year post-transplant.

Unique molecular identifiers were built into the TCRbeta library. TCRdb processed the PCR reads anew with MiXCR; each CDR3 protein has one entry. The sample consists of around 270,000 distinct CDR3 sequences, nearly 8% of them appearing once. The antigens for these receptors are not known. Sequences were derived from peripheral blood, sampled 360 days after TCRalphabeta/CD19-depleted stem cell transplant. Receptors originate from a female patient aged 2-15 years who had a stem cell transplant for Fanconi anemia, so the T cells may come from the graft donor.

This clonotype was seen repeatedly, ten times or more. V is TRBV27 and J is TRBJ2-7; 7 bases match TRBD1. The CDR3 runs 13 residues. Germline V lookup: CDR1 MNHEY, CDR2 SMNVEV (reference sequence). Unmatched junction bases numbered 2, after V lost 0 bases and J lost 6 bases. The CDR3 here is CASSLSYRGEQYV. As DNA, the CDR3 is TGTGCCAGCAGTTTATCGTACAGGGGCGAGCAGTACGTC.

This clonotype has more than one count but fewer than ten. V and J are TRBV7-8 and TRBJ1-6; maybe TRBD1 (5 bases). The germline CDR1 and CDR2 sequences are SGHVS and FQNEAQ. This CDR3 region has 15 residues. The germline V and J ends were trimmed by 4 bases and 11 bases, with 18 bases remaining between them. CDR3 residues: CASSSTSQDTTPLHF. The CDR3 coding sequence is TGTGCCAGCAGCTCGACATCACAGGATACAACACCCCTCCACTTT.

This clonotype was recorded a few times. The chain links TRBV7-9 to TRBJ2-7; possibly TRBD2 for D (5 bases). Germline CDR1 is SEHNR and CDR2 is FQNEAQ (reference sequence). V lost 5 bases and J lost 0, with 17 bases in between. CDR3 size: 16 residues. CDR3 residues: CASSPSKRESSYEQYF. In nucleotides, the CDR3 is TGTGCCAGCAGCCCGAGTAAGAGGGAGAGCTCCTACGAGCAGTACTTC.

J is TRBJ2-1 and V is TRBV6-1; 7 bases match TRBD2. V gave up 3 bases and J gave up 0 bases; unmatched junction bases: 5. The CDR3 totals 16 residues. The germline V gene encodes CDR1 MNHNS and CDR2 SASEGT. CDR3: CASSEGGGISYNEQFF. The CDR3, as DNA: TGTGCCAGCAGTGAGGGGGGGGGGATCTCCTACAATGAGCAGTTCTTC.

This clonotype showed up many times. The chain employs TRBV7-8 and TRBJ1-5; 7 nucleotides line up with TRBD1. CDR1 is SGHVS, CDR2 FQNEAQ, per germline. The CDR3 runs 13 residues. The trim removed 5 bases at V and 5 bases at J, leaving 3 bases unmatched. CDR3 region: CASSQTGYQPQHF. The CDR3 DNA reads as TGTGCCAGCAGCCAGACAGGGTATCAGCCCCAGCATTTT.

This clonotype has at least ten counts. This chain joins TRBV20-1 and TRBJ2-1, with TRBD2 matching 11 bases. Trimming at V came to 2 bases and at J to 13 bases, leaving 7 bases not matched to a gene. The CDR3 is made up of 13 amino acids. Germline CDR1 is DFQATT and CDR2 is SNEGSKA (reference sequence). The CDR3 loop reads CSARPTSGGSQFF. The CDR3 nucleotides read TGCAGTGCTAGACCAACTAGCGGGGGCTCTCAGTTCTTC.

This clonotype was observed a handful of times. V and J are TRBV7-6 and TRBJ2-1; D gene ambiguous. In germline, CDR1 is SGHVS, CDR2 FNYEAQ. The CDR3 sequence is 11 residues long. Trimming took off 5 bases at V and 9 bases at J, with 8 bases between the two ends. CDR3: CASSKGGEQFF. As DNA, the CDR3 is TGTGCCAGCAGCAAGGGTGGTGAGCAGTTCTTC.

This clonotype was recorded a few times. The V call is TRBV2, the J call TRBJ2-2, with D perhaps assigned TRBD1 or TRBD2 (5 bases each). The CDR3 has 15 amino acids. Germline V lookup: CDR1 SNHLY, CDR2 FYNNEI. Trimming left V 7 bases short and J 5 bases short, with 17 bases between. This CDR3 reads CASNSLGRTTGELFF. The CDR3 nucleotides read TGTGCCAGCAACTCTTTGGGACGGACAACCGGGGAGCTGTTTTTT.

This clonotype was seen ten or more times. The chain has TRBV28 and TRBJ2-7; a weak D match, TRBD1 (6 bases). V was pared by 5 bases and J by 3 bases, with 14 bases between. Per germline, CDR1 MDHEN and CDR2 SYDVKM. The CDR3 runs 14 residues. CDR3 loop: CASSAQTGNYEQYF. Here the CDR3 DNA reads TGTGCCAGCAGTGCACAAACAGGGAACTACGAGCAGTACTTC.

The chain couples TRBV5-6 to TRBJ2-1, with 8 nucleotides matching TRBD1. CDR3 length: 16 amino acids. The V gene's germline CDR1 is SGHDT and CDR2 YYEEEE. Losses at the gene ends were 4 bases for V and 7 bases for J; bases not matched to a gene: 13. CDR3 in amino acids: CASSGTTGASQNEQFF. CDR3 DNA sequence: TGTGCCAGCAGCGGGACGACAGGGGCGTCTCAGAATGAGCAGTTCTTC.

This clonotype appeared many times. DNA of the CDR3: TGCAGTGCTAGAGATCAATTCTCTGGTAGGGAGACCCAGTACTTC. Its protein is CSARDQFSGRETQYF. The chain links TRBV20-1 to TRBJ2-5; D gene unclear. Germline V gene data show CDR1 as DFQATT and CDR2 as SNEGSKA (reference sequence). The CDR3 loop spans 15 amino acids. Trimming cost V 0 bases and J 5 bases, with 16 bases left between them.

This clonotype occurred many times. V usage is TRBV7-2 and J usage is TRBJ1-5; TRBD1 might be the D (5 bases). Germline-derived CDR1 and CDR2 are SGHTA and FQGNSA. This CDR3 has 16 residues. V lost 2 bases to trimming and J lost 6 bases, with 17 bases between them. CDR3 sequence (DNA): TGTGCCAGCAGCTTAAATGTATTCGGGGGTTCTCAGCCCCAGCATTTT. Translating it yields CASSLNVFGGSQPQHF.

This clonotype came up a few times. The chain recombines TRBV19 with TRBJ2-1; 9 nucleotides agree with TRBD2. V shed 1 base, J shed 3 bases, and the junction held 4 bases outside the gene matches. CDR1 is LNHDA, CDR2 SQIVND, per germline (reference sequence). There are 16 residues in the CDR3. Here the CDR3 DNA reads TGTGCCAGTAGTATAGGTGGCGGGGGGGTCTACAATGAGCAGTTCTTC. Translated: CASSIGGGGVYNEQFF.

In this sample, this clonotype turned up a few times. The chain employs TRBV28 and TRBJ2-1, with D perhaps matching TRBD1 (6 bases). The CDR3 sequence is 15 residues long. With 5 bases removed from V and 3 bases from J, the gap between germline ends came to 14 bases. The germline CDR1 and CDR2 sequences are MDHEN and SYDVKM. The CDR3 loop reads CASSPIRDNYNEQFF. DNA of the CDR3: TGTGCCAGCAGTCCTATCCGGGACAACTACAATGAGCAGTTCTTC.

This clonotype turned up a few times. The chain employs TRBV15 and TRBJ2-7; D is unclear. This CDR3 comprises 15 residues. Between the trimmed V and J ends, which lost 0 bases and 3 bases, there was a span of 12 bases. Germline CDR1 reads LNHNV; CDR2 reads YYDKDF (reference sequence). The CDR3 sequence is CATSRDPGSSYEQYF. The DNA of the CDR3 is TGTGCCACCAGCAGAGATCCCGGGTCCAGCTACGAGCAGTACTTC. The full variable domain, with the rest looked up from reference TRBV15 and TRBJ2-7, is DAMVIQNPRYQVTQFGKPVTLSCSQTLNHNVMYWYQQKSSQAPKLLFHYYDKDFNNEADTPDNFQSRRPNTSFCFLDIRSPGLGDTAMYLCATSRDPGSSYEQYFGPGTRLTVT.

This chain connects TRBV5-1 to TRBJ1-1; D gene ambiguous. V lost 1 base and J lost 0, with 13 bases in between. Germline CDR1 and CDR2: SGHRS and YFSETQ. This CDR3 region has 16 residues. CDR3 bases: TGCGCCAGCAGCTTGTATTGGGGTTTTATGAACACTGAAGCTTTCTTT. Translated: CASSLYWGFMNTEAFF.